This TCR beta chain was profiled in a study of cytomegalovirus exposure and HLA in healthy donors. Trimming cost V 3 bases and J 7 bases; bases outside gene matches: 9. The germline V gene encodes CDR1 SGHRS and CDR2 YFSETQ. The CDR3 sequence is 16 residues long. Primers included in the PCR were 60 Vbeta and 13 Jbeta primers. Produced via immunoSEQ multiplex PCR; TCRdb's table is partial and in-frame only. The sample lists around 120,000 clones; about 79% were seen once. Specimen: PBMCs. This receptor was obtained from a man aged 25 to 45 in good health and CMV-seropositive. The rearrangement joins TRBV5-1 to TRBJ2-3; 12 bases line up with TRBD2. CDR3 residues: CASSSLGTSGLNTQYF. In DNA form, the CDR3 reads TGCGCCAGCAGCTCCCTGGGGACTAGCGGGTTGAATACGCAGTATTTT.